One sample yielded the 26 T cell receptor beta chains listed below, sequenced in a study of regulatory T cells in long-lasting Graves disease. Noted time point: newly diagnosed GD, antithyroid drugs for less than 3 months. PBMC-extracted RNA yielded the TCR library. Building of the TCR beta libraries involved iRepertoire HTBI primers and Arm-PCR of CDR3 regions. In TCRdb, the multiplex PCR reads were re-called with MiXCR into one record per CDR3 protein. The sample shows 350,000 to 550,000 distinct CDR3 sequences, about 15% of them seen only once. This sample also belongs to another study, concerning T cells in Graves' hyperthyroidism and ophthalmopathy.

Specimen: peripheral blood mononuclear cells (PBMCs), collected at new diagnosis, from a patient treated with antithyroid drugs. These TCRs come from a young woman with Graves disease.

This sequence joins TRBV19 and TRBJ1-5; possible D gene TRBD1, 5 bases. In germline, CDR1 is LNHDA, CDR2 SQIVND (reference sequence). CDR3 size: 15 residues. The germline V and J ends were trimmed by 3 bases and 0 bases, with 9 bases remaining between them. The chain's CDR3 is CASSIPTGSNQPQHF. The CDR3 DNA sequence: TGTGCCAGTAGTATCCCTACAGGTAGCAATCAGCCCCAGCATTTT.

V gene TRBV9 combines with J gene TRBJ2-5, with a possible D match to TRBD1 (6 bases). V was pared by 2 bases and J by 4 bases, with 12 bases between. CDR3 size: 14 residues. The V gene's germline CDR1 is SGDLS and CDR2 YYNGEE. CDR3 in DNA: TGTGCCAGCAGCGTCAGGGGAGATCGAGAGACCCAGTACTTC. Translating it yields CASSVRGDRETQYF.

This clonotype was picked up many times. This chain joins TRBV5-1 and TRBJ2-3; 10 bases are shared with TRBD2. The CDR3 covers 19 residues. CDR1 and CDR2 from the germline V gene are SGHRS and YFSETQ. V was pared by 1 base and J by 5 bases, with 16 bases of the junction left unmatched. This CDR3 is CASSLPKVGLAGVQDTQYF. Here the CDR3 DNA reads TGCGCCAGCAGCTTGCCAAAGGTGGGGCTAGCGGGAGTACAAGATACGCAGTATTTT.

This clonotype came up many times. The rearrangement joins TRBV24-1 to TRBJ2-1, with 10 nucleotides matching TRBD2. Trimming took 4 bases from V and 7 from J; bases not matched to a gene: 6. The germline V gene encodes CDR1 KGHDR and CDR2 SFDVKD. The CDR3 is 15 amino acids. The CDR3 spells CATSDSLAGRNEQFF. For the CDR3, the DNA is TGTGCCACCAGTGACTCACTAGCGGGACGTAATGAGCAGTTCTTC.

This clonotype was recorded at least ten times. This chain connects TRBV18 to TRBJ2-1; 8 nucleotides agree with TRBD2. V lost 3 bases and J lost 4; bases outside the gene matches: 8. The CDR3 runs 16 residues. Germline assignment: CDR1 KGHSH and CDR2 LQKENI. CDR3 nucleotide sequence: TGTGCCAGCTCACCTCTTCAGCGGGAGTTTTACAATGAGCAGTTCTTC. Protein: CASSPLQREFYNEQFF. Based on the CDR3 plus reference TRBV18 and TRBJ2-1, the full variable domain is NAGVMQNPRHLVRRRGQEARLRCSPMKGHSHVYWYRQLPEEGLKFMVYLQKENIIDESGMPKERFSAEFPKEGPSILRIQQVVRGDSAAYFCASSPLQREFYNEQFFGPGTRLTVL.

This clonotype appeared a few times. CDR3 region: CATSDSVYEQYF. The CDR3, as DNA: TGTGCCACCAGTGATTCTGTCTACGAGCAGTACTTC. V and J are TRBV24-1 and TRBJ2-7; D is unclear. Looked up from germline, CDR1 is KGHDR and CDR2 is SFDVKD. The CDR3 extends over 12 amino acids. The V gene lost 2 bases and the J gene lost 3 bases, with 4 bases spanning the gap.

This clonotype was counted at least ten times. A much larger clone sits a single nucleotide away, making a read error possible. V is TRBV11-2 and J is TRBJ1-1; 8 bases line up with TRBD1. Germline trimming cut 3 bases from V and 8 bases from J; bases unmatched to any gene: 11. CDR3 length: 15 residues. Germline CDR1 SGHAT, CDR2 FQNNGV. The CDR3 is CASSFFGTGVTEAFF. CDR3 nucleotides: TGTGCCAGCAGCTTTTTTGGGACAGGAGTCACGGAAGCTTTCTTT. The variable domain in full, completed from reference TRBV11-2 and TRBJ1-1, reads EAGVAQSPRYKIIEKRQSVAFWCNPISGHATLYWYQQILGQGPKLLIQFQNNGVVDDSQLPKDRFSAERLKGVDSTLKIQPAKLEDSAVYLCASSFFGTGVTEAFFGQGTRLTVV.

Ten or more counts support this clonotype. This CDR3 reads CASSLARGLNTGELFF. For the CDR3, the DNA is TGTGCCAGCAGTTTAGCGCGGGGCCTAAACACCGGGGAGCTGTTTTTT. The V call is TRBV12-3 or TRBV12-4, the J call TRBJ2-2; the D gene is possibly TRBD2 (6 bases). V lost 0 bases, J lost 2 bases, and 10 bases lay in between. The CDR3 is made up of 16 amino acids.

About this clonotype itself: This may stem from a read error, because a much larger clone lies one nucleotide away. The V gene is TRBV6-1, the J gene TRBJ1-2, with 10 positions matching TRBD1. The CDR3 loop spans 14 amino acids. With V trimmed by 6 bases and J by 2 bases, 3 bases remained unmatched. Germline V gene data show CDR1 as MNHNS and CDR2 as SASEGT. CDR3 nucleotide sequence: TGTGCCAGCAGAGGGACAGGGGTGAACTATGGCTACACCTTC. Its protein is CASRGTGVNYGYTF.

This clonotype was seen at least ten times. In DNA, the CDR3 is TGTGCCAGCAGCTACTCCGGACAGGTAGCAGAGACCCAGTACTTC. Translating gives CASSYSGQVAETQYF. The rearrangement uses TRBV7-3 and TRBJ2-5; 7 bases match TRBD1. The germline gives CDR1 SGHTA, CDR2 FQGTGA. V shed 4 bases, J shed 4 bases, and the junction held 9 bases outside the gene matches. The CDR3 totals 15 residues.

This clonotype was seen ten or more times. V is TRBV12-3 or TRBV12-4 and J is TRBJ2-3; 7 nucleotides agree with TRBD2. The V segment lost 3 bases and the J segment 2 bases; nucleotides outside the gene matches: 11. This CDR3 contains 17 residues. The CDR3 loop reads CASSFPKASGPTDTQYF. In DNA form, the CDR3 reads TGTGCCAGCAGTTTCCCCAAGGCTAGCGGACCCACAGATACGCAGTATTTT.

This clonotype was found a few times. The V call is TRBV2, the J call TRBJ1-3; D is unresolved. This CDR3 spans 18 amino acids. CDR1 is SNHLY, CDR2 FYNNEI, per germline. Trimming removed 6 bases from V and 0 bases from J, with 21 bases in between. This CDR3 reads CASRRSPSRGSSGNTIYF. Here the CDR3 DNA reads TGTGCCAGCAGACGAAGCCCCTCTCGAGGGAGCTCTGGAAACACCATATATTTT. The entire variable domain, with the rest obtained from reference TRBV2 and TRBJ1-3, is as follows: EPEVTQTPSHQVTQMGQEVILRCVPISNHLYFYWYRQILGQKVEFLVSFYNNEISEKSEIFDDQFSVERPDGSNFTLKIRSTKLEDSAMYFCASRRSPSRGSSGNTIYFGEGSWLTVV.

In its sample, this clonotype was seen many times. The rearrangement links TRBV12-3 or TRBV12-4 to TRBJ2-7, with D hard to call. Trimming pared 5 bases from V and 3 bases from J, leaving 20 bases between. The CDR3 totals 16 residues. The CDR3 sequence: CASSPRRSDPNYEQYF. DNA for the CDR3: TGTGCCAGCAGTCCCCGGCGGAGCGATCCGAACTACGAGCAGTACTTC.

In its sample, this clonotype was seen a few times. The rearrangement uses TRBV12-3 or TRBV12-4 and TRBJ2-3; D is unresolved. CDR3 length: 12 amino acids. The V and J ends lost 7 bases and 3 bases respectively, with 8 bases between them. The CDR3 nucleotides read TGTGCCAGCAACTCCCTTACAGATACGCAGTATTTT. Encoded protein: CASNSLTDTQYF.

The J gene is TRBJ1-2, the V gene TRBV7-9; D gene uncertain. The CDR3 consists of 15 residues. Germline values: CDR1 SEHNR, CDR2 FQNEAQ (reference sequence). V was pared by 5 bases and J by 2 bases, with 15 bases between. This chain's CDR3 is CASSPVGTSNYGYTF. The CDR3 DNA is TGTGCCAGCAGCCCGGTGGGCACATCCAACTATGGCTACACCTTC. The full variable domain, with the rest looked up from reference TRBV7-9 and TRBJ1-2, is DTGVSQNPRHKITKRGQNVTFRCDPISEHNRLYWYRQTLGQGPEFLTYFQNEAQLEKSRLLSDRFSAERPKGSFSTLEIQRTEQGDSAMYLCASSPVGTSNYGYTFGSGTRLTVV.

This clonotype has only a few counts. The rearrangement links TRBV5-1 to TRBJ2-3; D remains ambiguous. Germline values: CDR1 SGHRS, CDR2 YFSETQ. V was cut by 4 bases and J by 4 bases, with 13 bases left in between. The CDR3 extends over 14 amino acids. CDR3 in DNA: TGCGCCAGCAGCGAGCCCAGACCCGCAGATACGCAGTATTTT. Amino acids: CASSEPRPADTQYF.

This clonotype was seen repeatedly, ten times or more. This sequence joins TRBV5-1 and TRBJ2-1, with D maybe TRBD1 (6 bases). Germline V gene data show CDR1 as SGHRS and CDR2 as YFSETQ. Trimming removed 4 bases from V and 6 bases from J, with 20 bases in between. The CDR3 length is 16 residues. CDR3 loop: CASSPSTRQDVNEQFF. CDR3 bases: TGCGCCAGCAGCCCCAGTACGAGACAGGACGTCAATGAGCAGTTCTTC. The variable domain in full, completed from reference TRBV5-1 and TRBJ2-1, reads KAGVTQTPRYLIKTRGQQVTLSCSPISGHRSVSWYQQTPGQGLQFLFEYFSETQRNKGNFPGRFSGRQFSNSRSEMNVSTLELGDSALYLCASSPSTRQDVNEQFFGPGTRLTVL.

This clonotype was detected ten times or more. The rearrangement joins TRBV20-1 to TRBJ2-7; 9 bases line up with TRBD2. Germline CDR1 DFQATT, CDR2 SNEGSKA (reference sequence). V shed 3 bases, J shed 7 bases, and the junction held 10 bases outside the gene matches. The CDR3 spans 14 residues. The CDR3 region has the DNA TGCAGTGCTAGTCGATCGACGAGCGGGGGGGAGCAGTACTTC. Protein: CSASRSTSGGEQYF.

The chain links TRBV5-1 to TRBJ1-5, with 7 bases lining up with TRBD1. Germline V gene sequence: CDR1 SGHRS, CDR2 YFSETQ. Unmatched junction bases numbered 9, after V lost 5 bases and J lost 4 bases. The length of the CDR3 is 15 residues. CDR3 amino acids: CASSVRGGNNQPQHF. As DNA, the CDR3 is TGCGCCAGCAGTGTACGAGGGGGCAATAATCAGCCCCAGCATTTT.

In this sample, this clonotype turned up many times. This chain links TRBV11-2 with TRBJ2-7; the match to TRBD2 covers 7 bases. Trimming took 1 base from V and 3 from J; bases not matched to a gene: 6. The CDR3 loop spans 15 amino acids. The germline V gene encodes CDR1 SGHAT and CDR2 FQNNGV. The CDR3 here is CASSLGSPGGYEQYF. The DNA for the CDR3 is TGTGCCAGCAGCTTAGGGAGCCCGGGGGGCTACGAGCAGTACTTC.

This clonotype has only a few counts. The J gene is TRBJ2-1, the V gene TRBV5-5; D might be TRBD2 (5 bases). CDR1 is SGHKS and CDR2 is YYEKEE in the germline V gene (reference sequence). This CDR3 has 15 residues. V shed 2 bases and J shed 0 bases, with 9 bases lying between them. The CDR3 is CASSFGESSYNEQFF. The CDR3 nucleotides are TGTGCCAGCAGCTTTGGGGAGAGCTCCTACAATGAGCAGTTCTTC.

This clonotype has ten or more counts. This chain links TRBV27 with TRBJ1-2; 8 positions agree with TRBD1. J lost 7 bases, V lost 4 bases, and 8 bases had no gene match. This CDR3 has 14 residues. CDR1 MNHEY and CDR2 SMNVEV come from the germline V gene (reference sequence). The CDR3 sequence: CASSSGTGGSGYTF. The CDR3 nucleotides read TGTGCCAGCAGTTCCGGGACAGGAGGAAGTGGCTACACCTTC.

The table lists this clonotype with many counts. The CDR3 DNA follows: TGTGCCAGCAGCCCCTCCGGTAATGAGCAGTTCTTC. Its protein is CASSPSGNEQFF. The V and J genes are TRBV7-3 and TRBJ2-1; D unresolved. Trimming stripped 5 bases from V and 7 bases from J, with 9 bases between. Germline CDR1 SGHTA, CDR2 FQGTGA. This CDR3 region has 12 residues.

The gene calls are TRBV4-1 and TRBJ1-6; D is perhaps TRBD1 (5 bases). The CDR3 has 14 residues. Germline V lookup: CDR1 MGHRA, CDR2 YSYEKL. Trimming took 1 base from V and 12 from J, leaving 13 bases between them. The CDR3 spells CASSQGDGRVPLHF. CDR3 bases: TGCGCCAGCAGCCAAGGGGACGGGAGAGTACCCCTCCACTTT.

This clonotype was found a few times. This chain connects TRBV2 to TRBJ1-1, with a possible D match to TRBD1 (5 bases). CDR1 and CDR2 from the germline V gene are SNHLY and FYNNEI. The CDR3 sequence is 14 residues long. V lost 8 bases and J 0 bases, leaving 13 bases between the germline ends. The CDR3 reads CASPRGAMNTEAFF. CDR3 sequence (DNA): TGTGCCAGCCCAAGGGGCGCCATGAACACTGAAGCTTTCTTT.

A remark on this clonotype: Compared with germline, one end of the junction differs, possibly owing to a read error. V gene TRBV5-1 combines with J gene TRBJ1-2, with a tentative D call TRBD1 (6 bases). The CDR3 runs to 14 residues. CDR1 is SGHRS and CDR2 is YFSETQ in the germline V gene. CDR3 amino acids: CVSSLGGANYGYTF. CDR3 coding DNA: TGTGTCAGCAGCTTAGGGGGGGCTAACTATGGCTACACCTTC.